This T cell receptor beta chain is drawn from a study of cytomegalovirus exposure and HLA in healthy donors. General study results and limits: In an earlier analysis, about 90% or about 30%: the productive usage of most TCR beta V segments. A later analysis showed that HLA-associated TCR beta chains had undergone more clonal expansion than equally common others.

The study ran its PCR with 60 Vbeta and 13 Jbeta primers. Here immunoSEQ multiplex PCR was the method, and the copy in TCRdb shows in-frame clones only, minus some. In the table there are 110,000 or so clones, 81% of which are singletons. Concerning this clone itself: The antigen is undetermined.

Per the germline V gene, CDR1 is SGHNT and CDR2 is YYREEE (reference sequence). CDR3 length: 12 residues. V dropped 5 bases and J dropped 0 bases, with 6 bases sitting between them. The rearrangement joins TRBV5-4 to TRBJ2-7; D not resolved. The sample comprised PBMCs. This sequence was found in a middle-aged man in good health and CMV-seronegative. CDR3 nucleotides: TGTGCCAGCAGTTTCCTCTCCTACGAGCAGTACTTC. It translates to CASSFLSYEQYF. Full variable domain (remainder filled in from reference TRBV5-4 and TRBJ2-7): ETGVTQSPTHLIKTRGQQVTLRCSSQSGHNTVSWYQQALGQGPQFIFQYYREEENGRGNFPPRFSGLQFPNYSSELNVNALELDDSALYLCASSFLSYEQYFGPGTRLTVT.